The rows below give T cell receptor beta chains drawn from one sample of a study of blood T cell repertoires in COVID-19. Assay used: immunoSEQ multiplex PCR; TCRdb lists only in-frame clones, some missing. The sample has around 30,000 clones; about 80% are singletons. Sequenced material: peripheral blood. These receptors were taken from a woman aged 70-85 years with acute or convalescent COVID-19. Both conserved end residues are part of each CDR3. The D gene is left open where the match is weak. Size is stated for part of the rows, as once, few or many counts, or as a class when the clone is expanded.

j_call d_call clone_size v_call cdr3_aa cdr3_nt
TRBJ2-7 . few TRBV6-6 CASRDTTYEQYF TGTGCCAGTCGAGACACGACCTACGAGCAGTACTTC
TRBJ2-1 . . TRBV5-8 CASSLPPSNEQFF TGTGCCAGCAGCTTGCCCCCCAGCAATGAGCAGTTCTTC
TRBJ1-1 . few TRBV7-9 CASRSMNTEAFF TGTGCCAGCAGGTCAATGAACACTGAAGCTTTCTTT
TRBJ1-2 . . TRBV6-1 CASSEVNSYGYTF TGTGCCAGCAGTGAAGTAAACAGCTATGGCTACACCTTC
TRBJ1-2 . . TRBV7-2 CASSHSAEANYGYTF TGTGCCAGCAGCCATTCCGCAGAAGCTAACTATGGCTACACCTTC
TRBJ2-1 TRBD1 . TRBV18 CASSATGAYNEQFF TGTGCCAGCTCGGCGACAGGGGCCTACAATGAGCAGTTCTTC
TRBJ1-4 TRBD1 . TRBV7-9 CASSLQGLNEKLFF TGTGCCAGCAGCCTACAGGGGCTTAATGAAAAACTGTTTTTT
TRBJ2-3 TRBD1 . TRBV27 CASSSHRGVADTQYF TGTGCCAGCAGTTCCCACAGGGGGGTGGCAGATACGCAGTATTTT
TRBJ2-5 . once TRBV6-4 CASSDGRGEPQETQYF TGTGCCAGCAGTGACGGCAGGGGTGAACCCCAAGAGACCCAGTACTTC
TRBJ1-1 TRBD1 few TRBV19 CASSISGGGEAFF TGTGCCAGTAGTATATCAGGGGGCGGTGAAGCTTTCTTT
TRBJ2-5 . . TRBV10-3 CAISESTGGEAKTQYF TGTGCCATCAGTGAGTCTACGGGTGGGGAGGCGAAGACCCAGTACTTC
TRBJ2-7 . . TRBV11-2 CASTGAYEQYF TGTGCCAGCACGGGGGCCTACGAGCAGTACTTC
TRBJ1-2 . . TRBV27 CASSPDRTDYGYTF TGTGCCAGCAGCCCAGACAGAACAGACTATGGCTACACCTTC
TRBJ1-2 TRBD1 . TRBV28 CASSLYQGVYGYTF TGTGCCAGCAGTTTATATCAGGGGGTTTATGGCTACACCTTC
TRBJ1-5 TRBD1 . TRBV6-1 CASSGLNRGDNQPQHF TGTGCCAGCAGTGGCCTAAACAGGGGTGACAATCAGCCCCAGCATTTT
TRBJ1-5 . few TRBV6-2/TRBV6-3 CASSYAHGNQPQHF TGTGCCAGCAGTTACGCGCACGGGAATCAGCCCCAGCATTTT
TRBJ1-6 TRBD1 . TRBV5-1 CASSPGQGAPGSPLHF TGCGCCAGCAGCCCGGGACAGGGGGCGCCGGGTTCACCCCTCCACTTT
TRBJ2-7 TRBD1 . TRBV6-4 CASTPRRDSYYEQYF TGTGCCAGCACCCCACGACGGGACAGCTACTACGAGCAGTACTTC
TRBJ1-2 . . TRBV2 CASSEGLPRGYGYTF TGTGCCAGCAGCGAGGGACTTCCAAGGGGCTATGGCTACACCTTC